One sample yielded the 10 T cell receptor beta chains listed below, sequenced in a study of early T cells in non-severe SARS-CoV-2 infection. Each CDR3 protein is one row after TCRdb ran MiXCR on the 5' RACE reads. Of under 20,000 distinct CDR3 sequences in the sample, roughly 4.4% were seen once. Source material: whole blood. The origin of the receptors is an adult who was a healthcare worker with PCR-confirmed SARS-CoV-2 infection or an uninfected control (not recorded which).

At least ten counts were recorded for this clonotype. The chain has TRBV20-1 and TRBJ2-1; 12 bases align to TRBD2. The CDR3 totals 16 residues. With 0 bases clipped from V and 9 bases from J, the junction kept 9 bases outside the gene matches. The germline V gene has CDR1 DFQATT and CDR2 SNEGSKA (reference sequence). The CDR3 DNA sequence: TGCAGTGCTAGAGATACGCTAGCGGGGGGGCAGGGTGAGCAGTTCTTC. As protein: CSARDTLAGGQGEQFF.

This clonotype has ten or more counts. J is TRBJ2-7 and V is TRBV20-1, with D possibly TRBD2 on 5 matching bases. The CDR3 has 16 residues. The V gene lost 3 bases and the J gene lost 7 bases, with 25 bases spanning the gap. Germline CDR1 and CDR2: DFQATT and SNEGSKA (reference sequence). The CDR3 loop reads CSASRPAVLGVVEQYF. Here the CDR3 DNA reads TGCAGTGCTAGTCGGCCAGCTGTTCTGGGAGTGGTAGAGCAGTACTTC.

In its sample, this clonotype was seen many times. The chain employs TRBV4-1 and TRBJ1-5; 8 bases fit TRBD1. The CDR3 extends over 17 amino acids. Germline trimming cut 2 bases from V and 3 bases from J; bases unmatched to any gene: 9. The germline V gene encodes CDR1 MGHRA and CDR2 YSYEKL. The CDR3 DNA follows: TGCGCCAGCAGCCAATTTATAAGGACAGGGAACAATCAGCCCCAGCATTTT. This sequence encodes CASSQFIRTGNNQPQHF.

This clonotype was seen ten or more times. The chain uses TRBV28 and TRBJ2-3; 7 nucleotides agree with TRBD1. J was trimmed by 2 bases and V by 7 bases; bases with no gene match: 6. The germline V gene has CDR1 MDHEN and CDR2 SYDVKM. The CDR3 covers 14 residues. The CDR3, as DNA: TGTGCCAGCACGAGGGGGCTGGTCACAGATACGCAGTATTTT. This codes for CASTRGLVTDTQYF. The full variable domain, in which reference TRBV28 and TRBJ2-3 provide the parts outside the CDR3, is DVKVTQSSRYLVKRTGEKVFLECVQDMDHENMFWYRQDPGLGLRLIYFSYDVKMKEKGDIPEGYSVSREKKERFSLILESASTNQTSMYLCASTRGLVTDTQYFGPGTRLTVL.

As regards this clonotype: The DNA is left out, because the CDR3 cannot be placed on it with certainty; the CDR3 is given as TCRdb lists it. The chain is built from TRBV6-1 and TRBJ1-3; the D call of TRBD1 is as the table states it, not checked on the DNA. The germline V gene encodes CDR1 MNHNS and CDR2 SASEGT. The CDR3 sequence runs 16 residues, both termini included. The CDR3 sequence: CASSASGQGRMNTIYF.

This clonotype was recorded at least ten times. J is TRBJ1-6 and V is TRBV19; D gene ambiguous. The germline V and J ends were trimmed by 7 bases and 7 bases, with 8 bases remaining between them. The CDR3 contains 12 residues. Germline CDR1 LNHDA, CDR2 SQIVND (reference sequence). The CDR3 reads CASNHRNSPLHF. The CDR3 DNA sequence: TGTGCCAGTAACCATAGGAATTCACCCCTCCACTTT. The whole variable domain, filled in from reference TRBV19 and TRBJ1-6, reads DGGITQSPKYLFRKEGQNVTLSCEQNLNHDAMYWYRQDPGQGLRLIYYSQIVNDFQKGDIAEGYSVSREKKESFPLTVTSAQKNPTAFYLCASNHRNSPLHFGNGTRLTVT.

This clonotype has at least ten counts. The J gene is TRBJ2-5, the V gene TRBV7-6, with 11 bases that match TRBD2. Trimming removed 8 bases from V and 2 bases from J; junction bases left unmatched: 4. Germline V gives CDR1 SGHVS, CDR2 FNYEAQ. The CDR3 length is 14 residues. The CDR3 sequence: CASSTSGGQETQYF. The DNA for the CDR3 is TGTGCCAGCTCAACTAGCGGGGGTCAAGAGACCCAGTACTTC.

This clonotype has just a few counts. The gene calls are TRBV6-2 or TRBV6-3 and TRBJ2-1, with D perhaps TRBD1 (6 bases). There are 14 residues in the CDR3. In germline, CDR1 is MNHEY, CDR2 SVGEGT. The V gene lost 6 bases and the J gene lost 3 bases, with 12 bases spanning the gap. The CDR3 region is CASSATTGYNEQFF. In nucleotides, the CDR3 is TGTGCCAGCAGCGCCACGACAGGCTACAATGAGCAGTTCTTC.

In the case of this clonotype: The DNA is left out, because the CDR3 cannot be placed on it with certainty; the CDR3 is given as TCRdb lists it. The rearrangement uses TRBV5-1 and TRBJ2-2; TRBD1, the table's D call, lacks a check against the DNA. CDR1 SGHRS and CDR2 YFSETQ come from the germline V gene. The length of the CDR3 is 15 amino acids, counting both ends. CDR3: CASSFSGPDTGELFF.

The chain has TRBV12-3 or TRBV12-4 and TRBJ2-2; TRBD2 aligns across 7 bases. V trimming: 3 bases; J trimming: 0 bases; junction bases outside the gene matches: 7. The CDR3 covers 17 residues. The chain's CDR3 is CASSLSSAGPNTGELFF. CDR3 in DNA: TGTGCCAGCAGTTTGAGTTCAGCGGGACCGAACACCGGGGAGCTGTTTTTT.